Listed below are T cell receptor beta chains from one sample, sequenced in a study of blood T cell repertoires in COVID-19. Measured with immunoSEQ multiplex PCR; TCRdb has only the in-frame clones, and not every one. Of about 74,000 clones listed, around 75% were seen once; the top ten hold roughly 21%. Sequencing input: peripheral blood. These receptors all come from a man aged 65 to 85 with acute or convalescent COVID-19. CDR3s include the opening cysteine and the closing phenylalanine or tryptophan. D genes are given only for firm matches. The size entry is marked missing in some rows and otherwise reads once, few, many or a size class.

cdr3_aa cdr3_nt clone_size cdr3_length v_call d_call j_call
CASSLGQIGSYEQYF TGTGCCAGCAGTTTAGGGCAGATTGGCTCCTACGAGCAGTACTTC . 15 TRBV28 . TRBJ2-7
CASSRLAGGNTGELFF TGTGCCAGCAGTAGATTAGCGGGAGGGAACACCGGGGAGCTGTTTTTT . 16 TRBV2 TRBD2 TRBJ2-2
CASSQRPGGGETQYF TGTGCCAGCAGCCAACGACCAGGGGGCGGTGAGACCCAGTACTTC . 15 TRBV6-5 TRBD1 TRBJ2-5
CATSRGSQEEKLFF TGTGCCACCAGCAGAGGCTCCCAGGAAGAAAAACTGTTTTTT . 14 TRBV15 . TRBJ1-4
CASSQGGRGNQPQHF TGTGCCAGCAGCCAGGGAGGAAGAGGCAATCAGCCCCAGCATTTT once 15 TRBV3-1/TRBV3-2 . TRBJ1-5
CASSPTGQGVKETQYF TGTGCCAGCAGCCCAACTGGACAGGGGGTAAAAGAGACCCAGTACTTC . 16 TRBV14 TRBD1 TRBJ2-5
CATLAGGPYGEQYF TGCGCCACCCTTGCGGGAGGCCCATACGGCGAGCAGTACTTC . 14 TRBV10-2 TRBD2 TRBJ2-7
CASSPRADSGNTIYF TGTGCCAGCTCACCCAGGGCAGATTCTGGAAACACCATATATTTT . 15 TRBV18 . TRBJ1-3
CASSPARDMGFYEQYF TGTGCCAGCAGTCCCGCGAGGGACATGGGATTTTACGAGCAGTACTTC once 16 TRBV28 . TRBJ2-7
CASSQALRGGNTIYF TGCGCCAGCAGCCAAGCCCTCCGGGGGGGAAACACCATATATTTT . 15 TRBV4-1 . TRBJ1-3
CATSSSTGRSTDTQYF TGTGCCACCAGCAGTTCGACAGGGAGAAGCACAGATACGCAGTATTTT . 16 TRBV15 TRBD1 TRBJ2-3
CASSDRQGGFHNSPLHF TGTGCCAGCAGCGACAGACAGGGAGGTTTCCATAATTCACCCCTCCACTTT . 17 TRBV3-1/TRBV3-2 TRBD1 TRBJ1-6
CAIGLASEQYF TGTGCCATCGGACTAGCAAGCGAGCAGTACTTC . 11 TRBV10-3 TRBD2 TRBJ2-7
CASSLHNRGTYEQYF TGTGCCAGCAGTTTACATAACAGGGGGACGTACGAGCAGTACTTC . 15 TRBV28 TRBD1 TRBJ2-7
CASSERSVVDTQYF TGCGCCAGCAGTGAGAGGAGCGTTGTAGATACGCAGTATTTT . 14 TRBV10-2 . TRBJ2-3
CASSPGSGPNYNEQFF TGTGCCAGCAGCCCAGGTAGCGGGCCCAACTACAATGAGCAGTTCTTC . 16 TRBV9 TRBD2 TRBJ2-1
CASTRSPQGTRGTEAFF TGTGCCAGCACCAGGTCCCCACAGGGTACTAGGGGCACTGAAGCTTTCTTT . 17 TRBV11-2 . TRBJ1-1
CSESSETQYF TGCAGCGAATCAAGCGAGACCCAGTACTTC . 10 TRBV29-1 . TRBJ2-5
CSVDGGDWAGENTEAFF TGCAGCGTTGACGGGGGGGACTGGGCAGGCGAGAACACTGAAGCTTTCTTT . 17 TRBV29-1 . TRBJ1-1
CASNIPLQVTHSPLHF TGTGCCAGCAACATACCATTACAGGTCACGCATTCACCCCTCCACTTT . 16 TRBV2 . TRBJ1-6
CASSSQGQGTEAFF TGTGCCAGCAGCTCGCAGGGTCAAGGCACTGAAGCTTTCTTT few 14 TRBV9 . TRBJ1-1
CASSLSGYQPQHF TGTGCCAGCAGTTTGTCAGGGTATCAGCCCCAGCATTTT few 13 TRBV27 . TRBJ1-5
CASSPGLAGAPDTQYF TGTGCCAGCAGCCCTGGACTAGCGGGGGCCCCAGATACGCAGTATTTT . 16 TRBV11-3 TRBD2 TRBJ2-3
CASSQAYPNSPLHF TGTGCCAGCTCTCAGGCTTACCCTAATTCACCCCTCCACTTT . 14 TRBV18 . TRBJ1-6
CASSFAGTSGSKWFF TGTGCCAGCAGCTTTGCCGGGACTAGCGGGAGTAAGTGGTTCTTC . 15 TRBV11-2 TRBD2 TRBJ2-1
CASSLGHLNEKLFF TGTGCCAGCAGCCTAGGACACCTTAATGAAAAACTGTTTTTT . 14 TRBV2 . TRBJ1-4
CASSTLAGGYEQYF TGTGCCAGCAGTACCCTAGCGGGAGGGTACGAGCAGTACTTC . 14 TRBV6-2/TRBV6-3 TRBD2 TRBJ2-7
CASSSTGGVYGYTF TGTGCCAGCAGTTCGACAGGGGGGGTCTATGGCTACACCTTC few 14 TRBV5-4 TRBD1 TRBJ1-2
CASSLGSFTGNHEQYF TGTGCCAGCAGCTTGGGGAGTTTCACAGGGAACCACGAGCAGTACTTC . 16 TRBV5-8 . TRBJ2-7
CASSARQGGNTEAFF TGTGCCAGCAGCGCCCGACAGGGAGGGAACACTGAAGCTTTCTTT . 15 TRBV11-2 TRBD1 TRBJ1-1
CATSLNRDTLSYEQYF TGTGCCACCAGCTTGAATCGGGACACTCTCTCCTACGAGCAGTACTTC . 16 TRBV15 . TRBJ2-7